The clone carrying this TCR beta chain was observed at least ten times. TCRdb analysed the PCR reads with MiXCR anew, one entry per CDR3 protein. The sample contains more than 9,500 distinct CDR3 sequences, about 56% of which appear only once. The sample originates from a study of CD4 and CD8 cells across lung adenocarcinoma regions. Samples came from patients with localized non-small cell lung adenocarcinoma. The sequenced material came from CD8+ T cells from the margin of a lung tumor. The TCR comes from a female donor with lung adenocarcinoma. The CD4 and CD8 labels of this study may be unreliable.

CDR3 region: CASSFLFGSQEQETQYF. Here the CDR3 DNA reads TGTGCCAGCAGCTTTCTTTTCGGCAGCCAGGAACAAGAGACCCAGTACTTC. The V gene is TRBV7-8, the J gene TRBJ2-1; no clear D gene. The tail of the sequence fits TRBJ2-5 better, so the J call may be wrong. The CDR3 has 17 amino acids. CDR1 and CDR2 (germline): SGHVS, FQNEAQ.